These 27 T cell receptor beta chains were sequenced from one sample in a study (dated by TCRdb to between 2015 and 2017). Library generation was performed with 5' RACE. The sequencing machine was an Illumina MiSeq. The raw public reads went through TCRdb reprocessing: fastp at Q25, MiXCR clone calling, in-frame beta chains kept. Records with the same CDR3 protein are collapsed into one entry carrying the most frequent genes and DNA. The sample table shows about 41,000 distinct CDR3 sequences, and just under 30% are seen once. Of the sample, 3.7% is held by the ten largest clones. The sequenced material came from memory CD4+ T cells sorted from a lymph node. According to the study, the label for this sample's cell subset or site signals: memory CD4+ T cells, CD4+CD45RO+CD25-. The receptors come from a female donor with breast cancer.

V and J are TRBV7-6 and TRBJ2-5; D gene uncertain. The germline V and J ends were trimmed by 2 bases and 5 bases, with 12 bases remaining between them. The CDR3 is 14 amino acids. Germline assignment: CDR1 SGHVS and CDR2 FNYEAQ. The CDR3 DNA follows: TGTGCCAGCAGCTTAAGGCCCCTGGGGGAGACCCAGTACTTC. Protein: CASSLRPLGETQYF.

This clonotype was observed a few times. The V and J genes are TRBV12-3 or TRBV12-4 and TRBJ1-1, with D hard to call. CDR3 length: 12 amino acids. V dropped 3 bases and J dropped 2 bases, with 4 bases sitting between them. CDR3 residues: CASSLANTEAFF. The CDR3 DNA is TGTGCCAGCAGTTTGGCCAACACTGAAGCTTTCTTT.

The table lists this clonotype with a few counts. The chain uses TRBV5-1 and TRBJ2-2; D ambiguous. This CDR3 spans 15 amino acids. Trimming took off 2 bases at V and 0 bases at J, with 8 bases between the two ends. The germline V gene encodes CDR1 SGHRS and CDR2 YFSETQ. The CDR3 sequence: CASSLGFANTGELFF. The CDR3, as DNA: TGCGCCAGCAGCTTAGGATTCGCGAACACCGGGGAGCTGTTTTTT.

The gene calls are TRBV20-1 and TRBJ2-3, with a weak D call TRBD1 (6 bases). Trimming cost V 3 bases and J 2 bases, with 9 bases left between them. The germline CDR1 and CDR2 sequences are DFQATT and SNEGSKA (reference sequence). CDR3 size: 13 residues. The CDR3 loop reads CSARWGPTDTQYF. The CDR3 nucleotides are TGCAGTGCTAGGTGGGGGCCCACAGATACGCAGTATTTT.

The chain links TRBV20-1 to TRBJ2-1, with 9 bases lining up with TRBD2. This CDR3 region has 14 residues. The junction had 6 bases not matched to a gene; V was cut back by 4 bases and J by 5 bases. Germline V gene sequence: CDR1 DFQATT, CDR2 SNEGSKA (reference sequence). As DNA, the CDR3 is TGCAGTGCTAAAATCCAGCGGGGGGACAATGAGCAGTTCTTC. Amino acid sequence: CSAKIQRGDNEQFF.

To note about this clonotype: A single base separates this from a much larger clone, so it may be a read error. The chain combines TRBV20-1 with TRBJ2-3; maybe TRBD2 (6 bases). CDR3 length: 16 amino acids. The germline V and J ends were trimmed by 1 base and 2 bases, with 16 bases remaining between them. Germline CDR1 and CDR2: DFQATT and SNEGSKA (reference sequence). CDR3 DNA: TGCAGTGCTAGAGCGCGTTTGCGGGGCCACACAGATACGCAGTATTTT. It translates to CSARARLRGHTDTQYF.

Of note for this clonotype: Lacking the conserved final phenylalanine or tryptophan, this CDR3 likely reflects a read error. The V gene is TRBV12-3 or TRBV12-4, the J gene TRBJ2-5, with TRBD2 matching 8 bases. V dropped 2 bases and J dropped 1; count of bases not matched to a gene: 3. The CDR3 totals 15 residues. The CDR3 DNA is TGTGCCAGCAGTTTATCCAGCGGGGGCCAAGAGACCCAGTACTAC. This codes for CASSLSSGGQETQYY.

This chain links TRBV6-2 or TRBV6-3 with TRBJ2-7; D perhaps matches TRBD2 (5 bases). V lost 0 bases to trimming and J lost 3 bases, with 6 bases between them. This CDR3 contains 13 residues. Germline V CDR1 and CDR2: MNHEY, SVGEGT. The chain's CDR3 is CASSYSGIYEQYF. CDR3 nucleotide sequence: TGTGCCAGCAGTTACTCCGGGATCTACGAGCAGTACTTC.

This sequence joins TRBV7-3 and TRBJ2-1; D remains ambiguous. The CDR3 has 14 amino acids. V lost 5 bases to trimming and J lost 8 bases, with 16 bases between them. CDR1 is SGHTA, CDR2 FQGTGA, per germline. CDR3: CASSQLPIGYEQFF. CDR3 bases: TGTGCCAGCAGCCAACTCCCTATCGGGTATGAGCAGTTCTTC.

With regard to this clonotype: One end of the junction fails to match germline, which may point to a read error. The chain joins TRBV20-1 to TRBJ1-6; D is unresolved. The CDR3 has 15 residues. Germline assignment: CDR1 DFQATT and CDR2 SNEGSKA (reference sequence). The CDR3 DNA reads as TGCAGTACTAGCCTTGTCGAGGACTATAATTCACCCCTCCACTTT. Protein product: CSTSLVEDYNSPLHF.

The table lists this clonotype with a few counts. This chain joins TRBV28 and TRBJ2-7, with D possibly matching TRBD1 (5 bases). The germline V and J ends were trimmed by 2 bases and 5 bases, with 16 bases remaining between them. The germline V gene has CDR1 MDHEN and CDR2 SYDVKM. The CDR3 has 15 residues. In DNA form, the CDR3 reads TGTGCCAGCAGTTTACTAAGGGGCTACCCTGACGAGCAGTACTTC. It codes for CASSLLRGYPDEQYF. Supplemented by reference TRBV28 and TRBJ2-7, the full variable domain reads DVKVTQSSRYLVKRTGEKVFLECVQDMDHENMFWYRQDPGLGLRLIYFSYDVKMKEKGDIPEGYSVSREKKERFSLILESASTNQTSMYLCASSLLRGYPDEQYFGPGTRLTVT.

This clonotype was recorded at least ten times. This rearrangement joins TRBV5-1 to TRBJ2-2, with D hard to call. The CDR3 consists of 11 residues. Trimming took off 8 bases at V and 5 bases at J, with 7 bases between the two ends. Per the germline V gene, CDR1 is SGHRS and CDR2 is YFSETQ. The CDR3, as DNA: TGCGCCAGTTACTCTACCGGGGAGCTGTTTTTT. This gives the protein CASYSTGELFF.

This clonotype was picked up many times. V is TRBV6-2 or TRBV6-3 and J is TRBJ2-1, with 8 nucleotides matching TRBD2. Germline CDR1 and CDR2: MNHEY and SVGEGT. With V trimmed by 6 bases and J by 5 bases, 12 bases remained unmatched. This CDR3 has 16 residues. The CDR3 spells CASSLRPGGRNNEQFF. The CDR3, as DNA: TGTGCCAGCAGCCTCCGTCCTGGCGGGAGGAACAATGAGCAGTTCTTC.

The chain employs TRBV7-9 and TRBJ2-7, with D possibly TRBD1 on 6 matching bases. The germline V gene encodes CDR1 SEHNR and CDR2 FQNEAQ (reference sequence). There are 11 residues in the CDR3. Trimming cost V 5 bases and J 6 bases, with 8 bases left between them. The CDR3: CASSTGFEQYF. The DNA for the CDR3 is TGTGCCAGCAGCACAGGGTTCGAGCAGTACTTC.

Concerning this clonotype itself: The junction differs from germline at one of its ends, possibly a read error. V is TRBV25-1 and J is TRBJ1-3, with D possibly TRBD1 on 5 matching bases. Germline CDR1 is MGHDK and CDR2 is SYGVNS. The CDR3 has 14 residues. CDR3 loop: CASTEPGYGNTIYF. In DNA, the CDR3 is TGTGCCAGCACTGAACCAGGGTATGGAAACACCATATATTTT.

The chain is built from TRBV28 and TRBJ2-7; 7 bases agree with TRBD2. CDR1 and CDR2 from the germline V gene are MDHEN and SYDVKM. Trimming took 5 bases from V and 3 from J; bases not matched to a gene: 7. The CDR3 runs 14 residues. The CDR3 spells CASSVPGLIYEQYF. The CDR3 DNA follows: TGTGCCAGCAGTGTACCGGGACTAATCTACGAGCAGTACTTC.

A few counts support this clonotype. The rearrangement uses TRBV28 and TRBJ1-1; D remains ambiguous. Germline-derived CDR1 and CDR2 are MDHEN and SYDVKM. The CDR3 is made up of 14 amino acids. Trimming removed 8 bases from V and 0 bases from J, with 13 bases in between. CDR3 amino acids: CASLTQVLNTEAFF. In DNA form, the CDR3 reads TGTGCCAGCCTGACTCAGGTCTTGAACACTGAAGCTTTCTTT.

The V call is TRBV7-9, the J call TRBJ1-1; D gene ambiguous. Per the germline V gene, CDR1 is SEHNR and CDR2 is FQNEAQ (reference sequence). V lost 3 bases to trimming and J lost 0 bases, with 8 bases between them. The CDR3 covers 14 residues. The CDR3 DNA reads TGTGCCAGCAGCTTGGGAGGCATGAACACTGAAGCTTTCTTT. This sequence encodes CASSLGGMNTEAFF.

This CDR3 is CASSLGIAGGTIDTQYF. CDR3 coding DNA: TGTGCCAGCAGCTTAGGAATAGCGGGGGGCACTATCGATACGCAGTATTTT. The chain combines TRBV7-3 with TRBJ2-3; 10 bases agree with TRBD2. Germline CDR1 reads SGHTA; CDR2 reads FQGTGA. J lost 6 bases, V lost 2 bases, and 11 bases had no gene match. This CDR3 is built from 17 residues.

The CDR3: CATSDLGKETQYF. The CDR3 nucleotides are TGTGCCACCAGTGATTTGGGAAAAGAGACCCAGTACTTC. This rearrangement joins TRBV24-1 to TRBJ2-5; D unresolved. The ends were cut back, 0 bases at V and 3 bases at J, with 4 bases in the middle. The CDR3 runs 13 residues. CDR1 KGHDR and CDR2 SFDVKD come from the germline V gene.

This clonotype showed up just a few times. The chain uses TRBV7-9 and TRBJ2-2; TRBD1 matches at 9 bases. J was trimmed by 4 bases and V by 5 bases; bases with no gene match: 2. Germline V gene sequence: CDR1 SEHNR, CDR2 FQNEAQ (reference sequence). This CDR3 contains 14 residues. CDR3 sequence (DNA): TGTGCCAGCAGCACGGACAGGGGCACCGGGGAGCTGTTTTTT. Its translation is CASSTDRGTGELFF.

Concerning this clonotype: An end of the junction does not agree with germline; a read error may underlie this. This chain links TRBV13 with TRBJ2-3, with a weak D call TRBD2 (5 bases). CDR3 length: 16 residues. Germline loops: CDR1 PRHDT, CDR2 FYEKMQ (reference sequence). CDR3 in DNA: TGTGCCAGCAGCTTTTCTTCCCAGCGGAGCACAGATAAGCAGTATTTT. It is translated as CASSFSSQRSTDKQYF. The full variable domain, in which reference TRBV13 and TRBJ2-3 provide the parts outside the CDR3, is AAGVIQSPRHLIKEKRETATLKCYPIPRHDTVYWYQQGPGQDPQFLISFYEKMQSDKGSIPDRFSAQQFSDYHSELNMSSLELGDSALYFCASSFSSQRSTDKQYFGPGTRLTVL.

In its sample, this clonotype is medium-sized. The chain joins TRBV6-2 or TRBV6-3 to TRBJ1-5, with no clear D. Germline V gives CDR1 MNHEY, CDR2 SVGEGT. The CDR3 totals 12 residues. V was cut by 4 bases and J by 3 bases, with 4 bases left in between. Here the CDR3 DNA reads TGTGCCAGCAGTTTTCCCAATCAGCCCCAGCATTTT. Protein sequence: CASSFPNQPQHF.

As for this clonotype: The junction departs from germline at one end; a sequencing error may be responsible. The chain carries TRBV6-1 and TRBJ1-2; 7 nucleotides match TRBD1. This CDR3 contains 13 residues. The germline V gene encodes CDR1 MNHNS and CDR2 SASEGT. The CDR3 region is CASHRGGDYGYTF. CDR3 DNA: TGTGCCAGTCACAGGGGAGGGGACTACGGCTACACCTTC.

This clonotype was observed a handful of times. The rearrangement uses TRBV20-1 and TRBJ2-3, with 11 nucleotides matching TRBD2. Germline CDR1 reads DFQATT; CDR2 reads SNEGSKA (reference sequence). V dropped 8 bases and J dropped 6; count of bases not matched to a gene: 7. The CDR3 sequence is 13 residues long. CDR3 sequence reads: CSLTSGSIDTQYF. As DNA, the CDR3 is TGCAGTCTTACTAGCGGGAGTATCGATACGCAGTATTTT.

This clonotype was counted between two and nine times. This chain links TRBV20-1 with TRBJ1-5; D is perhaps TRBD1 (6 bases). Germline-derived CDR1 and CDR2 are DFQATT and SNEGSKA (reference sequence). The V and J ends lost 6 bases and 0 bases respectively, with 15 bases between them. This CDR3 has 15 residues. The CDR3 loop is CSAKLQGNSNQPQHF. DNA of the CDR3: TGCAGTGCAAAGCTGCAGGGGAATAGCAATCAGCCCCAGCATTTT.

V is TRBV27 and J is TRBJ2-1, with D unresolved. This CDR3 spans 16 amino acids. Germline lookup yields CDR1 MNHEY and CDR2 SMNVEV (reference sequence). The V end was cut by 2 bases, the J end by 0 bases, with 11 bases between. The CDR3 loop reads CASSLMGFSSYNEQFF. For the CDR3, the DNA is TGTGCCAGCAGTTTAATGGGGTTCAGCTCCTACAATGAGCAGTTCTTC.